This T cell receptor beta chain was captured by sequencing in a study of T cells after yellow fever vaccination. For the study at large: Some fractions had low cell numbers, and these were prepared with SMART-Seq v4 Ultra Low Input.

TCRdb reanalysed the 5' RACE reads using MiXCR and keeps one entry per CDR3 protein. The repertoire holds under 700,000 distinct CDR3 sequences, less than 20% seen once, with roughly 17% in the top ten. This clonotype showed up just a few times. Its matching antigen is unknown. Between the trimmed V and J ends, which lost 7 bases and 2 bases, there was a span of 12 bases. This CDR3 comprises 14 residues. The study, taken as a whole, reports: Any FACS-sorted repertoire could hold abundant clonotypes that contaminate it from the bulk population. Most primary-vaccination clones reappeared after the booster (approximately 95% CD4, around 88% CD8).

The TCR sequence derives from a man younger than 30 who received the YFV17D yellow fever vaccine. The chain recombines TRBV12-3 or TRBV12-4 with TRBJ1-5; D is ambiguous. The sample was PBMCs, taken 4 to 6 days after the first yellow fever vaccination. This CDR3 is CASTRSFRNQPQHF. CDR3 DNA: TGTGCCAGCACCCGGTCTTTTCGCAATCAGCCCCAGCATTTT.